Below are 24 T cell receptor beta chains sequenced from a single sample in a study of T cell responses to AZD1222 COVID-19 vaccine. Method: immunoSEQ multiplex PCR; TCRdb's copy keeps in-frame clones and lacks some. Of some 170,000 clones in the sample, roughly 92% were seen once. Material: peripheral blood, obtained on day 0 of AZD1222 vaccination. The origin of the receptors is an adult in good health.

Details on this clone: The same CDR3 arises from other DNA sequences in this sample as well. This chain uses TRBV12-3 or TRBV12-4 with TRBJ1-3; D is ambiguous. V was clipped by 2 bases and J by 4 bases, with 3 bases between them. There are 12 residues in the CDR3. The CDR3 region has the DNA TGTGCCAGCAGTTTACCCGGAAACACCATATATTTT. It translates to CASSLPGNTIYF.

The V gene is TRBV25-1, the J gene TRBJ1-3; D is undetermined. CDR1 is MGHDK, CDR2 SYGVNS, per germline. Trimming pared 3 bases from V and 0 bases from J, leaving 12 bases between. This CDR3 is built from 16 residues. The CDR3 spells CASSDARYLSGNTIYF. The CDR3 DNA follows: TGTGCCAGCAGTGATGCTAGATACCTCTCTGGAAACACCATATATTTT. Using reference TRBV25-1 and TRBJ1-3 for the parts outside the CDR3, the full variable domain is EADIYQTPRYLVIGTGKKITLECSQTMGHDKMYWYQQDPGMELHLIHYSYGVNSTEKGDLSSESTVSRIRTEHFPLTLESARPSHTSQYLCASSDARYLSGNTIYFGEGSWLTVV.

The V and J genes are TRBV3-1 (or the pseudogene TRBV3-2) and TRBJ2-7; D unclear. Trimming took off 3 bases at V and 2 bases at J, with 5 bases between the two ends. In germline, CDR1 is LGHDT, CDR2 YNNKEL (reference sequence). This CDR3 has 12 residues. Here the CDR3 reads CASSHDTYEQYF. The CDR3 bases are TGTGCCAGCAGCCATGATACCTACGAGCAGTACTTC.

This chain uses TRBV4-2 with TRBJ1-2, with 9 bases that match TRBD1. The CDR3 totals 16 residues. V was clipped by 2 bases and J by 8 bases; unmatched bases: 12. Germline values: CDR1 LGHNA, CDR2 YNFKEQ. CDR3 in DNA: TGTGCCAGCAGCCAACCGACAGGGACAGGGTTTCGCGGCTACACCTTC. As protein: CASSQPTGTGFRGYTF.

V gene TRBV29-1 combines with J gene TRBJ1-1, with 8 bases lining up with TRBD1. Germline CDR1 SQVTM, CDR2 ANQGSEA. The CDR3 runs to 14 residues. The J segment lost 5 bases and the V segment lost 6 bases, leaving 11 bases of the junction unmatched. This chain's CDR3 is CSVDRTGMGTEAFF. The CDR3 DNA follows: TGCAGCGTGGATAGGACAGGGATGGGTACTGAAGCTTTCTTT. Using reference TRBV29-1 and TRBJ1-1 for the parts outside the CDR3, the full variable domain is SAVISQKPSRDICQRGTSLTIQCQVDSQVTMMFWYRQQPGQSLTLIATANQGSEATYESGFVIDKFPISRPNLTFSTLTVSNMSPEDSSIYLCSVDRTGMGTEAFFGQGTRLTVV.

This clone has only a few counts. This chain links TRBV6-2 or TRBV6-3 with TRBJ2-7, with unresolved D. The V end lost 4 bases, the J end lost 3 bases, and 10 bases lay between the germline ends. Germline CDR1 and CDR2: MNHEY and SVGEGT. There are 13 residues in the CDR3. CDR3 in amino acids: CASSFGQFYEQYF. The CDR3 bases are TGTGCCAGCAGTTTTGGGCAATTCTACGAGCAGTACTTC.

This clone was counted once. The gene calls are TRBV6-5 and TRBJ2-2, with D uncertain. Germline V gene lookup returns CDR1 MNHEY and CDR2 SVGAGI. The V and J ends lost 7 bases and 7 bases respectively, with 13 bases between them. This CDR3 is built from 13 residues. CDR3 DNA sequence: TGTGCCAGCACCCTACAGCAAGACGGGGAGCTGTTTTTT. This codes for CASTLQQDGELFF.

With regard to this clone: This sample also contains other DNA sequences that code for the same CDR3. This chain's CDR3 is CASSLGTGRVNQPQHF. The CDR3 DNA reads TGTGCCAGCAGCTTAGGGACAGGGAGGGTCAATCAGCCCCAGCATTTT. The chain employs TRBV7-9 and TRBJ1-5, with TRBD1 identical over 8 bases. Germline lookup yields CDR1 SEHNR and CDR2 FQNEAQ (reference sequence). With 1 base clipped from V and 3 bases from J, the junction kept 5 bases outside the gene matches. The length of the CDR3 is 16 residues.

The CDR3 DNA sequence: TGCGCCAGCAAGTGTCGGTTCTATGGCTACACCTTC. Protein: CASKCRFYGYTF. The chain recombines TRBV23-1 with TRBJ1-2; D is undetermined. TRBV23-1 is placed among ORFs of uncertain function. The V end lost 7 bases, the J end lost 4 bases, and 10 bases lay between the germline ends. The CDR3 sequence is 12 residues long.

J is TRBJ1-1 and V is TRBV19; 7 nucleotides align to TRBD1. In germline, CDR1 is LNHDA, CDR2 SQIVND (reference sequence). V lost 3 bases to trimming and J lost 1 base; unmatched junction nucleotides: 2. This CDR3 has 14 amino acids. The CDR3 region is CASSINRGNTEAFF. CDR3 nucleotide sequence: TGTGCCAGTAGTATTAACAGGGGGAACACTGAAGCTTTCTTT. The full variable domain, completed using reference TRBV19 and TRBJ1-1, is DGGITQSPKYLFRKEGQNVTLSCEQNLNHDAMYWYRQDPGQGLRLIYYSQIVNDFQKGDIAEGYSVSREKKESFPLTVTSAQKNPTAFYLCASSINRGNTEAFFGQGTRLTVV.

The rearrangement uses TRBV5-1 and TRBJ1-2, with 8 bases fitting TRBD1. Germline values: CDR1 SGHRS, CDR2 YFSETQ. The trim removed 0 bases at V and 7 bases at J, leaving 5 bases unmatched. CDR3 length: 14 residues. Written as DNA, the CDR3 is TGCGCCAGCAGCTTGGGGGGACAGGTCTTTGGCTACACCTTC. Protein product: CASSLGGQVFGYTF.

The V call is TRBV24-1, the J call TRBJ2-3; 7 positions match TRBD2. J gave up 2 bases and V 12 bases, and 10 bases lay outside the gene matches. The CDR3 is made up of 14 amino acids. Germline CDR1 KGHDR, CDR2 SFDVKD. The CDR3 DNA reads TGTGCCGTCCGGGGGGATCGGGACACAGATACGCAGTATTTT. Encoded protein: CAVRGDRDTDTQYF.

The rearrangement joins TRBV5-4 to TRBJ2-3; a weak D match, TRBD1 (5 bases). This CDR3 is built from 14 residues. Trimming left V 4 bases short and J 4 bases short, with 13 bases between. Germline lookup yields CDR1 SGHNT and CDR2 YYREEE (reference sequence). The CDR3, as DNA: TGTGCCAGCAGCCCCCGACAGATGGCAGATACGCAGTATTTT. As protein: CASSPRQMADTQYF.

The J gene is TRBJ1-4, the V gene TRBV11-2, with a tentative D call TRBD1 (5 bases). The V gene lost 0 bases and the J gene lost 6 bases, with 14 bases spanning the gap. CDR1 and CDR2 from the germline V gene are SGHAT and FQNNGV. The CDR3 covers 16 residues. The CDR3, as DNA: TGTGCCAGCAGCTTAGATCGTTTGGGCAGGGATGAAAAACTGTTTTTT. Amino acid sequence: CASSLDRLGRDEKLFF.

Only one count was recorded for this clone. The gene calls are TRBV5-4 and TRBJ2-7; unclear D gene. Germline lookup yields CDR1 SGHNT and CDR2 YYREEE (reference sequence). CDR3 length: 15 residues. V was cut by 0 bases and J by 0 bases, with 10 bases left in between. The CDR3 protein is CASSLGSPSSYEQYF. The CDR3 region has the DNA TGTGCCAGCAGCTTGGGGTCCCCCAGCTCCTACGAGCAGTACTTC.

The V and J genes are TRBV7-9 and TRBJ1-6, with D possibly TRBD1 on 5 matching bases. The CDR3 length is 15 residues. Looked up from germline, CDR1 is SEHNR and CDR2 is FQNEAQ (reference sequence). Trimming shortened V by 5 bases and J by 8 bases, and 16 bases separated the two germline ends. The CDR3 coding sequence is TGTGCCAGCAGCCCCGGTGGGCAGGGCCATTCACCCCTCCACTTT. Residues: CASSPGGQGHSPLHF.

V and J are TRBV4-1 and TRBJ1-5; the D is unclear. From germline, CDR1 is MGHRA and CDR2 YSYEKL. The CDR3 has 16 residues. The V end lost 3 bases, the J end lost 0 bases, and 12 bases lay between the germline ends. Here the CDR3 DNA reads TGCGCCAGCAGCCAGGACCTCAGCTATAGCAATCAGCCCCAGCATTTT. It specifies CASSQDLSYSNQPQHF.

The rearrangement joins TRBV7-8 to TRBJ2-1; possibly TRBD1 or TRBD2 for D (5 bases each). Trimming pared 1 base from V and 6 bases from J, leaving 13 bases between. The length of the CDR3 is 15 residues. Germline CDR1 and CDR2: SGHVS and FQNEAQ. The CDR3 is CASSLGGVGINEQFF. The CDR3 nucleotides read TGTGCCAGCAGCTTAGGAGGGGTGGGGATCAATGAGCAGTTCTTC.

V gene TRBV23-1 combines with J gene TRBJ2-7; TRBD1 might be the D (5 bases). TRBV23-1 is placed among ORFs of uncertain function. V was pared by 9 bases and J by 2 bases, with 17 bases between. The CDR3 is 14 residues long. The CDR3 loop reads CARRYGQTPYEQYF. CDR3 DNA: TGCGCCAGAAGATACGGACAAACTCCCTACGAGCAGTACTTC.

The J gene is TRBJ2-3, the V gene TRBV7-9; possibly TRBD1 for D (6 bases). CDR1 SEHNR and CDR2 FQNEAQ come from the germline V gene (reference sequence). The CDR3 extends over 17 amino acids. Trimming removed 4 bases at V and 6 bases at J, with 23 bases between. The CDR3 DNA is TGTGCCAGCAGCTCTGGTCAAAGGGGGATCCCGGCGGATACGCAGTATTTT. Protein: CASSSGQRGIPADTQYF.

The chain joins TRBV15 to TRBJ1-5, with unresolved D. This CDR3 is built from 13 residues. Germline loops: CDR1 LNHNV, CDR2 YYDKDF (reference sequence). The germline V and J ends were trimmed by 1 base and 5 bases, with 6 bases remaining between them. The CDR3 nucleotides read TGTGCCACCAGCAGAGCCAGCTATCAGCCCCAGCATTTT. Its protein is CATSRASYQPQHF. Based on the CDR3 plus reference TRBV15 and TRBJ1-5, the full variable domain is DAMVIQNPRYQVTQFGKPVTLSCSQTLNHNVMYWYQQKSSQAPKLLFHYYDKDFNNEADTPDNFQSRRPNTSFCFLDIRSPGLGDTAMYLCATSRASYQPQHFGDGTRLSIL.

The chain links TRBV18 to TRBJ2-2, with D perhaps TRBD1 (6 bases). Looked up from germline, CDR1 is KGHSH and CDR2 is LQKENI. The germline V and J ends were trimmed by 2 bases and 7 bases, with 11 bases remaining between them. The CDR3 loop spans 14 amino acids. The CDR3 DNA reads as TGTGCCAGCTCACCAGACAGGAGTATCGGGGAGCTGTTTTTT. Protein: CASSPDRSIGELFF.

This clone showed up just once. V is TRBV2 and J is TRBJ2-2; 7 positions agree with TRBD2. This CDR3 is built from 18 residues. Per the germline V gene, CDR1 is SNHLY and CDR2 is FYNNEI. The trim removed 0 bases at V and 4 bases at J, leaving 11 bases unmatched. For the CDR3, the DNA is TGTGCCAGCAGTGAAGCGCGGAGGTCTAGCGGAACCACCGGGGAGCTGTTTTTT. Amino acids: CASSEARRSSGTTGELFF. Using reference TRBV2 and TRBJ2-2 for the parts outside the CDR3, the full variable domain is EPEVTQTPSHQVTQMGQEVILRCVPISNHLYFYWYRQILGQKVEFLVSFYNNEISEKSEIFDDQFSVERPDGSNFTLKIRSTKLEDSAMYFCASSEARRSSGTTGELFFGEGSRLTVL.

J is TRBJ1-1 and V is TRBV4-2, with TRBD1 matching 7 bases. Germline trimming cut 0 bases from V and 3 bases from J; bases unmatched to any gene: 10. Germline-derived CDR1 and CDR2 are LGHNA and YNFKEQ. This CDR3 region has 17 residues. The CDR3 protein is CASSQDPTQGFDTEAFF. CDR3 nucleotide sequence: TGTGCCAGCAGCCAAGATCCCACACAGGGGTTTGACACTGAAGCTTTCTTT.